Listed below are T cell receptor beta chains from one sample, sequenced in a study of cytomegalovirus exposure and HLA in healthy donors. TCRdb keeps only in-frame clones here, not all; method: immunoSEQ multiplex PCR. The sample lists approximately 200,000 clones, approximately 79% occurring once. The sequenced sample consisted of PBMCs. Receptors originate from a man between 18 and 35 years old in good health and CMV-seronegative. The CDR3 runs from the conserved cysteine through the conserved F or W. A D gene is named only where the DNA matches it firmly. Expanded clones get a size class; other rows say once, few or many, or leave the size out.

16	TRBV5-6	NA	TRBJ2-7	NA	CASSWLTGTGTYEQYF	TGTGCCAGCAGCTGGCTGACAGGTACGGGTACCTACGAGCAGTACTTC
14	TRBV5-1	NA	TRBJ1-2	NA	CASSPDSHYYGYTF	TGCGCCAGCAGCCCGGACAGCCATTACTATGGCTACACCTTC
15	TRBV18	NA	TRBJ2-1	NA	CASSPRWEIYNEQFF	TGTGCCAGCTCACCACGGTGGGAGATTTACAATGAGCAGTTCTTC
15	TRBV5-4	TRBD1	TRBJ2-7	few	CASSFKDRDAYEQYF	TGTGCCAGCAGCTTCAAGGACAGGGATGCCTACGAGCAGTACTTC
16	TRBV6-4	TRBD2	TRBJ2-2	few	CASSDSFERGAGELFF	TGTGCCAGCAGTGACTCGTTTGAGCGGGGGGCCGGGGAGCTGTTTTTT
14	TRBV27	TRBD1	TRBJ1-5	few	CASSIQGVNQPQHF	TGTGCCAGCAGTATACAGGGGGTCAATCAGCCCCAGCATTTT
15	TRBV15	TRBD1	TRBJ1-2	NA	CATSRGWDRGGGYTF	TGTGCCACCAGCAGAGGATGGGACAGGGGAGGAGGCTACACCTTC
16	TRBV7-9	TRBD1	TRBJ1-6	NA	CASSLTGDRNSGTLHF	TGTGCCAGCAGCTTGACAGGGGATAGGAACTCGGGGACCCTCCACTTT
16	TRBV5-1	NA	TRBJ2-7	NA	CASSSLPRQDTYEQYF	TGCGCCAGCAGCTCCTTACCCCGGCAGGACACCTACGAGCAGTACTTC
11	TRBV5-1	NA	TRBJ2-1	NA	CARGRGDEQFF	TGCGCCAGGGGCAGGGGAGATGAGCAGTTCTTC
13	TRBV18	NA	TRBJ1-1	NA	CASSPPPREEAFF	TGTGCCAGCTCACCACCGCCCAGGGAAGAAGCTTTCTTT
15	TRBV29-1	TRBD1	TRBJ1-1	NA	CSVGQGRVSRTEAFF	TGCAGCGTGGGACAGGGAAGAGTCTCCCGCACTGAAGCTTTCTTT
15	TRBV5-8	NA	TRBJ2-1	NA	CASSPWAQTGNEQFF	TGTGCCAGCAGCCCTTGGGCACAGACAGGCAATGAGCAGTTCTTC
15	TRBV9	TRBD2	TRBJ2-1	NA	CASSAGLAGDGEQFF	TGTGCCAGCAGCGCCGGACTAGCGGGAGATGGTGAGCAGTTCTTC
12	TRBV30	NA	TRBJ2-5	NA	CAWSRTSGTQYF	TGTGCCTGGTCCCGGACATCCGGGACCCAGTACTTC
15	TRBV7-9	TRBD2	TRBJ2-3	NA	CASGTSGRGTDTQYF	TGTGCCAGCGGGACTAGCGGGAGGGGCACAGATACGCAGTATTTT
15	TRBV11-2	TRBD2	TRBJ2-7	NA	CASSLDPGGGVDQYF	TGTGCCAGCAGCTTAGATCCGGGCGGGGGGGTCGATCAGTACTTC
15	TRBV5-1	TRBD1	TRBJ1-1	few	CASSSGQPPNTEAFF	TGCGCCAGCAGCTCGGGACAGCCTCCGAACACTGAAGCTTTCTTT
13	TRBV28	NA	TRBJ2-7	few	CASSPSGQYEQYF	TGTGCCAGCAGCCCTAGTGGACAGTACGAGCAGTACTTC
15	TRBV5-6	NA	TRBJ1-5	NA	CASSLNGAPNQPQHF	TGTGCCAGCAGCTTGAATGGGGCCCCCAATCAGCCCCAGCATTTT
15	TRBV4-2	NA	TRBJ1-4	few	CASSQDGAGNEKLFF	TGTGCCAGCAGCCAAGATGGGGCAGGGAATGAAAAACTGTTTTTT
15	TRBV6-5	NA	TRBJ1-3	few	CASRGSYSSGNTIYF	TGTGCCAGCAGAGGGAGCTACAGCTCTGGAAACACCATATATTTT
16	TRBV27	NA	TRBJ2-7	NA	CASSYEAIPLRTEQYF	TGTGCCAGCAGTTACGAAGCAATCCCTTTGAGGACAGAGCAGTACTTC
14	TRBV30	NA	TRBJ1-2	NA	CARRTGLWNYGYTF	TGTGCCCGGAGAACGGGACTTTGGAACTATGGCTACACCTTC
15	TRBV6-6	NA	TRBJ2-6	few	CASIDGYSGANVLTF	TGTGCCAGCATCGACGGGTACTCTGGGGCCAACGTCCTGACTTTC
18	TRBV10-2	TRBD1	TRBJ2-5	NA	CASSELIRTGLTQETQYF	TGCGCCAGCAGTGAACTAATAAGGACAGGGCTCACACAGGAGACCCAGTACTTC
13	TRBV7-2	NA	TRBJ2-5	NA	CASSSQQEETQYF	TGTGCCAGCAGCTCACAACAGGAGGAGACCCAGTACTTC
8	TRBV19	NA	TRBJ2-7	NA	CATCEQYF	TGTGCCACGTGCGAGCAGTACTTC
18	TRBV18	NA	TRBJ2-1	NA	CASSPLQPRDSSYNEQFF	TGTGCCAGCTCACCACTTCAGCCGCGGGACTCATCCTACAATGAGCAGTTCTTC
16	TRBV10-3	NA	TRBJ1-4	NA	CAISELGSATNEKLFF	TGTGCCATCAGTGAGTTGGGGAGTGCAACTAATGAAAAACTGTTTTTT
15	TRBV7-2	TRBD1	TRBJ1-2	few	CASSEGQGSVNSYTF	TGTGCCAGCAGCGAAGGACAGGGCTCCGTTAACAGCTACACCTTC
13	TRBV11-2	NA	TRBJ2-5	once	CASSLYQQETQYF	TGTGCCAGCAGCTTATACCAGCAAGAGACCCAGTACTTC
16	TRBV7-9	NA	TRBJ2-3	NA	CASSPLARAQGDTQYF	TGTGCCAGCAGCCCGCTTGCGAGGGCCCAAGGAGATACGCAGTATTTT
12	TRBV28	NA	TRBJ2-7	NA	CASREQAYEQYF	TGTGCCAGCAGGGAACAGGCCTACGAGCAGTACTTC
16	TRBV2	TRBD1	TRBJ1-5	NA	CASSPGQLVSNQPQHF	TGTGCCAGCAGTCCGGGACAGCTAGTTAGCAATCAGCCCCAGCATTTT
16	TRBV18	NA	TRBJ1-6	NA	CASSPTGTPPGIPLHF	TGTGCCAGCTCACCAACCGGGACACCACCGGGGATCCCCCTCCACTTT
19	TRBV4-2	TRBD2	TRBJ2-2	NA	CASSQDGGTSGSKTGELFF	TGTGCCAGCAGCCAAGATGGTGGGACTAGCGGGAGTAAGACCGGGGAGCTGTTTTTT
14	TRBV19	TRBD1	TRBJ2-7	NA	CASSIEGAIYEQYF	TGTGCCAGTAGTATTGAGGGGGCAATATACGAGCAGTACTTC
13	TRBV19	TRBD1	TRBJ2-5	NA	CATGTGSRETQYF	TGTGCCACTGGGACAGGGAGTCGGGAGACCCAGTACTTC
13	TRBV30	TRBD1	TRBJ1-4	NA	CAYHGTGSEKLFF	TGTGCCTACCATGGGACAGGGTCTGAAAAACTGTTTTTT
13	TRBV5-1	NA	TRBJ2-7	NA	CASSSGIPYEQYF	TGCGCCAGCAGCTCCGGGATCCCCTACGAGCAGTACTTC
16	TRBV5-1	NA	TRBJ2-3	NA	CASSLGVIGATDTQYF	TGCGCCAGCAGCTTGGGAGTTATAGGGGCGACAGATACGCAGTATTTT
13	TRBV5-6	NA	TRBJ1-2	NA	CASSLGQDYGYTF	TGTGCCAGCAGCTTGGGACAAGACTATGGCTACACCTTC
14	TRBV6-6	TRBD2	TRBJ2-1	few	CASSPLAGGNEQFF	TGTGCCAGCAGTCCCCTAGCGGGCGGCAATGAGCAGTTCTTC
20	TRBV9	TRBD2	TRBJ2-3	few	CASSVLAGGYPSTSTDTQYF	TGTGCCAGCAGCGTCCTAGCGGGGGGCTACCCCAGTACTAGCACAGATACGCAGTATTTT
17	TRBV4-1	TRBD2	TRBJ2-3	few	CASSQDGGGSGGDTQYF	TGCGCCAGCAGCCAAGATGGGGGCGGGAGCGGGGGAGATACGCAGTATTTT
14	TRBV27	TRBD1	TRBJ2-7	NA	CASSTTGTGYEQYF	TGTGCCAGCAGCACTACCGGGACAGGCTACGAGCAGTACTTC